This entry lists 3 T cell receptor beta chains sequenced from one sample in a study of blood T cell repertoires in COVID-19. Here immunoSEQ multiplex PCR was the method, and the copy in TCRdb shows in-frame clones only, minus some. The sample records 150,000 to 200,000 clones, 90% being singletons. The sequenced material came from peripheral blood. These receptors came from a man over 45 with acute or convalescent COVID-19.

This chain links TRBV24-1 with TRBJ1-2; TRBD1 aligns across 10 bases. The ends lost 3 bases at V and 4 bases at J; junction bases unmatched: 4. There are 15 residues in the CDR3. The germline CDR1 and CDR2 sequences are KGHDR and SFDVKD. The CDR3 DNA reads as TGTGCCACCAGTGATCAGGGACAGGGGCTCTATGGCTACACCTTC. It yields the protein CATSDQGQGLYGYTF.

CDR3 region: CASSPPTGSSGNTIYF. The CDR3 DNA is TGTGCCAGCAGTCCTCCGACAGGGTCCTCTGGAAACACCATATATTTT. The chain uses TRBV28 and TRBJ1-3; 7 bases match TRBD1. CDR1 and CDR2 (germline): MDHEN, SYDVKM. This CDR3 region has 16 residues. V was clipped by 5 bases and J by 0 bases; unmatched bases: 7.

The J gene is TRBJ2-1, the V gene TRBV5-4, with 7 bases fitting TRBD2. Germline values: CDR1 SGHNT, CDR2 YYREEE (reference sequence). This CDR3 region has 16 residues. V trimming: 0 bases; J trimming: 9 bases; junction bases outside the gene matches: 12. CDR3 in amino acids: CASSLGSAGVLGEQFF. CDR3 DNA sequence: TGTGCCAGCAGCTTGGGTTCGGCGGGAGTCCTCGGTGAGCAGTTCTTC.